A single T cell receptor (beta chain) is shown here with its context. Its antigen remains unknown. This sample is drawn from a study of Ad26.COV2.S vaccination and SARS-CoV-2 variants. Study outcomes and limitations: Vaccine recipients had higher spike-specific TCR breadth than placebo recipients. TCR breadth and depth analyses may have underestimated total T cell responses. Reportedly, after vaccination the spike-specific CD8+ and CD4+ T cell responses displayed substantial breadth.

Here immunoSEQ multiplex PCR was the method, and the copy in TCRdb shows in-frame clones only, minus some. The table records approximately 340,000 clones, 92% of them present only once. Between the trimmed V and J ends, which lost 6 bases and 1 base, there was a span of 18 bases. This CDR3 region has 16 residues. CDR1 and CDR2 from the germline V gene are SGHVS and FQNEAQ. Sequences were derived from peripheral blood, sampled after recovery from COVID-19. This receptor was obtained from a human donor who had recovered from COVID-19. The chain joins TRBV7-8 to TRBJ1-1; weak D call: TRBD1 (6 bases). The CDR3 loop is CASSPWTAAGNTEAFF. CDR3 bases: TGTGCCAGCAGTCCCTGGACAGCAGCAGGGAACACTGAAGCTTTCTTT.